The 17 T cell receptor beta chains reported below all come from one sample, sequenced in a study of T cell responses to AZD1222 COVID-19 vaccine. The table came from immunoSEQ multiplex PCR; TCRdb's copy has only in-frame clones and leaves some out. This sample has 95,000 to 100,000 clones, with around nine tenths found just once. The sequencing used peripheral blood, collected on day 0 of AZD1222 vaccination. The receptors here all came from an adult in good health.

The chain has TRBV7-7 and TRBJ2-3, with TRBD2 matching 12 bases. Per germline, CDR1 SSHAT and CDR2 FNYEAQ (reference sequence). J was trimmed by 2 bases and V by 5 bases; bases with no gene match: 5. This CDR3 is built from 16 residues. CDR3 bases: TGTGCCAGCAGCCCACTAGCGGGGGGACCCACAGATACGCAGTATTTT. It yields the protein CASSPLAGGPTDTQYF.

For this clone: Other DNA sequences from this sample encode an identical CDR3 as well. The CDR3 DNA reads TGTGCCAGCAGCCGACAGGACCAGCCCCAGCATTTT. It specifies CASSRQDQPQHF. The chain couples TRBV6-6 to TRBJ1-5; D is possibly TRBD1 (6 bases). CDR3 length equals 12 residues. CDR1 and CDR2 (germline): MNHNY, SVGAGI (reference sequence). The V end was cut by 6 bases, the J end by 7 bases, with 10 bases between.

V is TRBV11-2 and J is TRBJ2-7; D gene unclear. Trimming took 5 bases from V and 6 from J, leaving 8 bases between them. The germline V gene has CDR1 SGHAT and CDR2 FQNNGV. This CDR3 spans 11 amino acids. The DNA of the CDR3 is TGTGCCAGCAGCAGCGCCCTCGAGCAGTACTTC. It encodes CASSSALEQYF.

This rearrangement joins TRBV7-2 to TRBJ2-1; D might be TRBD1 (6 bases). The CDR3 extends over 15 amino acids. The germline gives CDR1 SGHTA, CDR2 FQGNSA. The V end was cut by 6 bases, the J end by 0 bases, with 12 bases between. This CDR3 is CASSPSRGSYNEQFF. DNA of the CDR3: TGTGCCAGCAGTCCATCCAGGGGCTCCTACAATGAGCAGTTCTTC. The full variable domain, with the rest looked up from reference TRBV7-2 and TRBJ2-1, is GAGVSQSPSNKVTEKGKDVELRCDPISGHTALYWYRQSLGQGLEFLIYFQGNSAPDKSGLPSDRFSAERTGGSVSTLTIQRTQQEDSAVYLCASSPSRGSYNEQFFGPGTRLTVL.

J is TRBJ2-3 and V is TRBV4-1, with D unclear. V was trimmed by 4 bases and J by 6 bases, leaving 14 bases between them. CDR1 MGHRA and CDR2 YSYEKL come from the germline V gene. The CDR3 contains 14 residues. CDR3 loop: CASSPQKGMDTQYF. In DNA, the CDR3 is TGCGCCAGCAGCCCCCAGAAGGGTATGGATACGCAGTATTTT.

J is TRBJ1-6 and V is TRBV11-2; no clear D gene. Germline CDR1 and CDR2: SGHAT and FQNNGV. The CDR3 totals 13 residues. V lost 5 bases, J lost 10 bases, and 12 bases lay in between. The CDR3 DNA follows: TGTGCCAGCAGCCCTCCGCGAGGGTCACCCCTCCACTTT. It translates to CASSPPRGSPLHF.

V usage is TRBV11-2 and J usage is TRBJ1-5; 8 nucleotides line up with TRBD1. The germline CDR1 and CDR2 sequences are SGHAT and FQNNGV. After removal of 5 bases from V and 0 bases from J, the junction contained 6 bases not matched to a gene. The CDR3 consists of 16 residues. CDR3 nucleotide sequence: TGTGCCAGCAGCCCCCAAACAGGGGGTAGCAATCAGCCCCAGCATTTT. It yields the protein CASSPQTGGSNQPQHF.

The chain combines TRBV27 with TRBJ1-1, with D possibly matching TRBD1 (6 bases). Per the germline V gene, CDR1 is MNHEY and CDR2 is SMNVEV (reference sequence). Trimming removed 6 bases at V and 5 bases at J, with 13 bases between. There are 13 residues in the CDR3. Here the CDR3 DNA reads TGTGCCAGCAGAAACAGGGTGGGGACTGAAGCTTTCTTT. Its protein is CASRNRVGTEAFF.

The chain links TRBV2 to TRBJ2-5; 11 bases map to TRBD2. CDR3 size: 15 residues. With 4 bases clipped from V and 2 bases from J, the junction kept 3 bases outside the gene matches. Germline V CDR1 and CDR2: SNHLY, FYNNEI. Here the CDR3 reads CASSGLAGSQETQYF. CDR3 sequence (DNA): TGTGCCAGCAGTGGACTAGCGGGGTCTCAAGAGACCCAGTACTTC. Complete variable domain (other parts from reference TRBV2 and TRBJ2-5): EPEVTQTPSHQVTQMGQEVILRCVPISNHLYFYWYRQILGQKVEFLVSFYNNEISEKSEIFDDQFSVERPDGSNFTLKIRSTKLEDSAMYFCASSGLAGSQETQYFGPGTRLLVL.

The chain has TRBV20-1 and TRBJ2-5; a possible D gene is TRBD2 (6 bases). Trimming took 5 bases from V and 5 from J, leaving 9 bases between them. Germline V gene lookup returns CDR1 DFQATT and CDR2 SNEGSKA (reference sequence). This CDR3 contains 11 residues. The CDR3 is CSAVGGETQYF. The CDR3 DNA reads TGCAGTGCTGTGGGGGGTGAGACCCAGTACTTC.

The chain uses TRBV6-6 and TRBJ1-2; 9 bases match TRBD1. This CDR3 has 16 amino acids. Germline V gene sequence: CDR1 MNHNY, CDR2 SVGAGI (reference sequence). Trimming at V came to 0 bases and at J to 4 bases, leaving 6 bases not matched to a gene. CDR3 sequence: CASSYSTTGGSYGYTF. Here the CDR3 DNA reads TGTGCCAGCAGTTACTCGACTACAGGGGGCAGCTATGGCTACACCTTC.

The chain joins TRBV6-5 to TRBJ2-7; 9 bases map to TRBD2. J was trimmed by 3 bases and V by 5 bases; bases with no gene match: 2. Per the germline V gene, CDR1 is MNHEY and CDR2 is SVGAGI. CDR3 length: 13 amino acids. The CDR3 nucleotides are TGTGCCAGCAGTCGGACTAGCGACTACGAGCAGTACTTC. Residues: CASSRTSDYEQYF.

The chain employs TRBV7-8 and TRBJ2-5, with TRBD2 identical over 10 bases. The junction had 6 bases not matched to a gene; V was cut back by 0 bases and J by 5 bases. Germline V lookup: CDR1 SGHVS, CDR2 FQNEAQ. The CDR3 has 16 amino acids. CDR3 nucleotide sequence: TGTGCCAGCAGCTTAGCGAAGCGGGGGGGCCCTGAGACCCAGTACTTC. Amino acid sequence: CASSLAKRGGPETQYF.

As for this clone: The identical CDR3 is also encoded by other nucleotide sequences in the sample. The chain joins TRBV2 to TRBJ2-2, with TRBD1 matching over 8 bases. This CDR3 spans 14 amino acids. From germline, CDR1 is SNHLY and CDR2 FYNNEI. The V segment lost 6 bases and the J segment 4 bases; nucleotides outside the gene matches: 4. In DNA form, the CDR3 reads TGTGCCAGCAGAACAGGGGGTGGCACCGGGGAGCTGTTTTTT. Its translation is CASRTGGGTGELFF.

This chain links TRBV30 with TRBJ1-1; the D is unclear. Per the germline V gene, CDR1 is GTSNPN and CDR2 is SVGIG (reference sequence). CDR3 size: 13 residues. The V end lost 0 bases, the J end lost 4 bases, and 9 bases lay between the germline ends. The CDR3 bases are TGTGCCTGGAGTGTACGGCCGACCACTGAAGCTTTCTTT. Amino acids: CAWSVRPTTEAFF.

The rearrangement joins TRBV10-3 to TRBJ2-3, with 15 positions matching TRBD2. Unmatched junction bases numbered 9, after V lost 10 bases and J lost 1 base. Germline V gene sequence: CDR1 ENHRY, CDR2 SYGVKD. This CDR3 region has 17 residues. CDR3 sequence (DNA): TGTGCCACCCATGGACTAGCGGGGGGGCCGGGCACAGATACGCAGTATTTT. Amino acid sequence: CATHGLAGGPGTDTQYF.

The chain links TRBV28 to TRBJ1-2, with a weak D call TRBD1 (6 bases). This CDR3 has 16 residues. Trimming pared 6 bases from V and 4 bases from J, leaving 21 bases between. The germline V gene has CDR1 MDHEN and CDR2 SYDVKM. The DNA of the CDR3 is TGTGCCAGCAGAAGGACAGCGGAGACCCTCTTCTATGGCTACACCTTC. It encodes CASRRTAETLFYGYTF.